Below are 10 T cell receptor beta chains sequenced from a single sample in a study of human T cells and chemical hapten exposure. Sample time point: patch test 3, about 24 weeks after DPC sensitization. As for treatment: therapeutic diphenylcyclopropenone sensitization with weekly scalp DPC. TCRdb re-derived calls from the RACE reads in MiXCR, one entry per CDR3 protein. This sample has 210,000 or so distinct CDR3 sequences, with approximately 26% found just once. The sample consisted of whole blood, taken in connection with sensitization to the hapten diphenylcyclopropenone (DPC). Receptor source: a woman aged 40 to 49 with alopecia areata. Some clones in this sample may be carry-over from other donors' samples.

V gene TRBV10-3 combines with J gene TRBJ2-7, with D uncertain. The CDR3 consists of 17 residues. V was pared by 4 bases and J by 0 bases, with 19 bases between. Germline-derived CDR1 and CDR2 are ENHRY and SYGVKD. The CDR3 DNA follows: TGTGCCATCAGTGTTCAAGGTGGGCTTGCACCCTCCTACGAGCAGTACTTC. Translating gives CAISVQGGLAPSYEQYF.

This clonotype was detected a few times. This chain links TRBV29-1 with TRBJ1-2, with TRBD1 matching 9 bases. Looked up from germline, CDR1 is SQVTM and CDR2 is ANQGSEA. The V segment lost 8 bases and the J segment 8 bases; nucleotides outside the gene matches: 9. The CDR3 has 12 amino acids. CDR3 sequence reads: CSPDRGFEGYTF. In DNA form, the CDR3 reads TGCAGCCCCGACAGGGGGTTTGAGGGCTACACCTTC. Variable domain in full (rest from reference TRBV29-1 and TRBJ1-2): SAVISQKPSRDICQRGTSLTIQCQVDSQVTMMFWYRQQPGQSLTLIATANQGSEATYESGFVIDKFPISRPNLTFSTLTVSNMSPEDSSIYLCSPDRGFEGYTFGSGTRLTVV.

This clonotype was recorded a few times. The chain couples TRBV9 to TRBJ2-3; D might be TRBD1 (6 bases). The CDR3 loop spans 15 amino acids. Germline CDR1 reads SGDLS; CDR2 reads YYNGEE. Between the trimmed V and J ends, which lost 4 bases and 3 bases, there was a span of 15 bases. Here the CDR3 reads CASSPRYRVTDTQYF. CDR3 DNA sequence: TGTGCCAGCAGCCCCCGGTACAGGGTTACAGATACGCAGTATTTT.

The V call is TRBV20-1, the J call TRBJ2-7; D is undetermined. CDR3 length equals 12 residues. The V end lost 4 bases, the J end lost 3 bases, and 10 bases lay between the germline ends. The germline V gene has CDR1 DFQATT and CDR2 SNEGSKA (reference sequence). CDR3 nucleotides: TGCAGTGCTACCGATGTAGGCTACGAGCAGTACTTC. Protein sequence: CSATDVGYEQYF.

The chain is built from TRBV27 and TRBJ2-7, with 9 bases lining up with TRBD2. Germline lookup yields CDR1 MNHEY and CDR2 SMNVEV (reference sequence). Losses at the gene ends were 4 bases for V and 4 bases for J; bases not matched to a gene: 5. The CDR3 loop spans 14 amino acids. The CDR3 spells CASSSGLALYEQYF. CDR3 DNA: TGTGCCAGCAGTTCGGGACTAGCCCTGTACGAGCAGTACTTC.

CDR3 DNA: TGTGCCAGCAGCTTTGGGGCCCAGGGGACCAACACTGAAGCTTTCTTT. It codes for CASSFGAQGTNTEAFF. The chain carries TRBV11-2 and TRBJ1-1; tentative D call: TRBD1 (6 bases). The V end was cut by 3 bases, the J end by 2 bases, with 16 bases between. CDR3 length: 16 amino acids. Per the germline V gene, CDR1 is SGHAT and CDR2 is FQNNGV.

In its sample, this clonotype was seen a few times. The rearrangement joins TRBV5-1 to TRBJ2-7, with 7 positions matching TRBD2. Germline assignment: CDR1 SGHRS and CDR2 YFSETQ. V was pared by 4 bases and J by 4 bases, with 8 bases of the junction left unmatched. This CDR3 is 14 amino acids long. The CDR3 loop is CASSMASGVYEQYF. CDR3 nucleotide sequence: TGCGCCAGCAGCATGGCTAGCGGCGTGTACGAGCAGTACTTC.

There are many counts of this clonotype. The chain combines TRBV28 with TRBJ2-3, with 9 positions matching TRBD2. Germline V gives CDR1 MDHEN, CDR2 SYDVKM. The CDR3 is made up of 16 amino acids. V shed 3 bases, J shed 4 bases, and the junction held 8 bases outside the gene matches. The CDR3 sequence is CASSLPTLAGADTQYF. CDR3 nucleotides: TGTGCCAGCAGTTTGCCGACGTTAGCGGGAGCAGATACGCAGTATTTT.

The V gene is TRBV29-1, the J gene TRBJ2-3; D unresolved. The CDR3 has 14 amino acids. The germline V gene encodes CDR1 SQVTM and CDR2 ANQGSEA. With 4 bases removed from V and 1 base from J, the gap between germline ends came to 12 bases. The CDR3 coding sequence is TGCAGCGTTGGCATTAGCAGCCGCACAGATACGCAGTATTTT. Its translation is CSVGISSRTDTQYF.

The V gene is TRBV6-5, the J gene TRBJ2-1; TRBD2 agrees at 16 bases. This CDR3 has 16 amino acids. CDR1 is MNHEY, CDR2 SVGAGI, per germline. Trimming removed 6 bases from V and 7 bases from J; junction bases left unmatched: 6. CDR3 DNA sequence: TGTGCCAGCAGCCGCCTGGGACTAGCGGGAGGGAATGAGCAGTTCTTC. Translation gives CASSRLGLAGGNEQFF.